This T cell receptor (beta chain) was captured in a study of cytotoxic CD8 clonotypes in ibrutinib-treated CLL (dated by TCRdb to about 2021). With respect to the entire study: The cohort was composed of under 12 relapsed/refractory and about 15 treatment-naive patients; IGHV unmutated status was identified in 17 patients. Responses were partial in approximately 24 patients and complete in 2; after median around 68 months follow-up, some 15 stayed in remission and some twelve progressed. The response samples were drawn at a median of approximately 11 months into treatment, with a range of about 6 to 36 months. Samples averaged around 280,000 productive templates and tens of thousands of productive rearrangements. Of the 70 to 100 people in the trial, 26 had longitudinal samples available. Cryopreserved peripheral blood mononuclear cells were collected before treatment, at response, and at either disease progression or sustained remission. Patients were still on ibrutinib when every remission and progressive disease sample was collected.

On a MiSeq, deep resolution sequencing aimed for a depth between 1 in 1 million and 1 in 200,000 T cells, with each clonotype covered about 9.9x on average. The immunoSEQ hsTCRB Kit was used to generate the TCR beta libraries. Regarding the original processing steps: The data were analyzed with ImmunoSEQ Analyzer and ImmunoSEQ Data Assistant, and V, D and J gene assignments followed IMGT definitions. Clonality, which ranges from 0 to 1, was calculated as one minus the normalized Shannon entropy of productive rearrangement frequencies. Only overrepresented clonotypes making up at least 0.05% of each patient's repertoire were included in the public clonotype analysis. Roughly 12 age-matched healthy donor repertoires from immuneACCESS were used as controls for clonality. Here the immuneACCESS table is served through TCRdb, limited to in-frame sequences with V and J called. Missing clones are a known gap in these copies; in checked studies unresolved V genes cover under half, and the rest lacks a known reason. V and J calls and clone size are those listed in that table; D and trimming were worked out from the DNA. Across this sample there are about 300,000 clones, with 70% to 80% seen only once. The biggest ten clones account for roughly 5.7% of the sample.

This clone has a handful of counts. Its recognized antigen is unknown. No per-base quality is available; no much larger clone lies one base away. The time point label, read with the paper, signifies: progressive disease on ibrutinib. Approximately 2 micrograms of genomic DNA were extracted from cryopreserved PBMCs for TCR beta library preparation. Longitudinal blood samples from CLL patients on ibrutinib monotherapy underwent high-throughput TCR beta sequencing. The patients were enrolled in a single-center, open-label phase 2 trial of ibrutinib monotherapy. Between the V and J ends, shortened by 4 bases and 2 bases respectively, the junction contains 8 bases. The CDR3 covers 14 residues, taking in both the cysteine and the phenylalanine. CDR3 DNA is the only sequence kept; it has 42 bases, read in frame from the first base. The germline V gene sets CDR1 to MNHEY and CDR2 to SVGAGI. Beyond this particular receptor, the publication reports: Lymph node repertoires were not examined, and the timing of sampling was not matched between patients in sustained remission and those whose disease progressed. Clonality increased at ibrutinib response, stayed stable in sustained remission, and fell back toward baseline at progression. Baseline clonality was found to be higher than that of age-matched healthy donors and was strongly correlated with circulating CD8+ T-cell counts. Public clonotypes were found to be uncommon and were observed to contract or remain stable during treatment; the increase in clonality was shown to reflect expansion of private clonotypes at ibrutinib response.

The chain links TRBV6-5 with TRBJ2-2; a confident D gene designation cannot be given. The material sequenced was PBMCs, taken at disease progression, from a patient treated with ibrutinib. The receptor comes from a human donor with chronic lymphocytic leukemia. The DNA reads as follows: TGTGCCAGCAGTTGGACCCGCAACACCGGGGAGCTGTTTTTT. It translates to CASSWTRNTGELFF.